This TCR beta chain emerged from a study of patients and donors after allogeneic stem cell transplantation. The CDR3 length is 16 residues. Germline V gene lookup returns CDR1 SGHVS and CDR2 FNYEAQ. Between the trimmed V and J ends, which lost 3 bases and 0 bases, there was a span of 12 bases. TCRdb re-called the RT-PCR reads through MiXCR, storing one row per CDR3 protein. Of 150,000 to 200,000 distinct CDR3 sequences in the sample, approximately 41% are singletons; the top ten hold 33%. This chain connects TRBV7-6 to TRBJ2-1; the D gene is possibly TRBD2 (6 bases). The TCR sequence derives from a human donor who was either an allogeneic HSCT recipient or a stem cell or donor lymphocyte infusion donor (not recorded which). It is not recorded whose cells these are; they may come from a transplant donor. Source material: blood, either unsorted or a sorted T cell fraction (not recorded which). The CDR3 region has the DNA TGTGCCAGCAGCTTTAGCGGCGGTAGCTCCTACAATGAGCAGTTCTTC. It yields the protein CASSFSGGSSYNEQFF.